One and the same sample provided the 25 T cell receptor beta chains below, sequenced in a study of blood T cell repertoires in COVID-19. This table comes from immunoSEQ multiplex PCR, and its TCRdb copy is limited to in-frame clones, with some not included. The profile shows some 200,000 clones, 70% to 90% of them singletons. The source material was peripheral blood. Source of these receptors: a man aged 45 to 65 with COVID-19, enrolled during active disease.

The V call is TRBV5-4, the J call TRBJ2-5, with 7 bases lining up with TRBD2. Germline lookup yields CDR1 SGHNT and CDR2 YYREEE (reference sequence). V lost 2 bases and J lost 4; bases outside the gene matches: 8. The CDR3 sequence is 15 residues long. CDR3 in amino acids: CASSLGGLGGETQYF. DNA of the CDR3: TGTGCCAGCAGCTTAGGAGGACTAGGCGGAGAGACCCAGTACTTC.

The rearrangement links TRBV29-1 to TRBJ1-4; maybe TRBD1 (6 bases). In germline, CDR1 is SQVTM, CDR2 ANQGSEA. The CDR3 contains 12 residues. Trimming left V 4 bases short and J 7 bases short, with 10 bases between. This CDR3 reads CSVGTGFEKLFF. In nucleotides, the CDR3 is TGCAGCGTTGGAACAGGGTTTGAAAAACTGTTTTTT.

The chain employs TRBV6-4 and TRBJ2-2; 9 nucleotides agree with TRBD2. The trim removed 6 bases at V and 4 bases at J, leaving 6 bases unmatched. CDR1 MRHNA and CDR2 SNTAGT come from the germline V gene. The CDR3 spans 15 residues. The CDR3 here is CASSQNSGSTGELFF. CDR3 nucleotides: TGTGCCAGCAGCCAGAATAGCGGGAGCACCGGGGAGCTGTTTTTT.

This sequence joins TRBV11-1 and TRBJ2-3; a weak D match, TRBD2 (6 bases). The V gene's germline CDR1 is SGHAT and CDR2 FQDESV (reference sequence). The V end was cut by 1 base, the J end by 1 base, with 12 bases between. The CDR3 is 16 residues long. DNA for the CDR3: TGTGCCAGCAGCTTAGTGGAGGGATGGGGCACAGATACGCAGTATTTT. The encoded protein is CASSLVEGWGTDTQYF.

This clone was observed a single time. Other DNA sequences of this sample code for an identical CDR3. This sequence joins TRBV7-3 and TRBJ2-1; a weak D match, TRBD1 (6 bases). Germline CDR1 reads SGHTA; CDR2 reads FQGTGA. The CDR3 runs 16 residues. V was clipped by 5 bases and J by 4 bases, with 18 bases between them. DNA of the CDR3: TGTGCCAGCAGCAAGCTACTAGGACAGAGTTACAATGAGCAGTTCTTC. This translates into CASSKLLGQSYNEQFF. Looking up the rest from reference TRBV7-3 and TRBJ2-1 gives the full variable domain: GAGVSQTPSNKVTEKGKYVELRCDPISGHTALYWYRQSLGQGPEFLIYFQGTGAADDSGLPNDRFFAVRPEGSVSTLKIQRTERGDSAVYLCASSKLLGQSYNEQFFGPGTRLTVL.

This clone occurred once. The rearrangement uses TRBV30 and TRBJ2-2; 8 bases match TRBD1. V lost 4 bases and J lost 6; bases outside the gene matches: 10. The germline gives CDR1 GTSNPN, CDR2 SVGIG (reference sequence). This CDR3 region has 15 residues. Here the CDR3 DNA reads TGTGCCTGGACACTCAGGGGGCGCGCGGCCGGGGAGCTGTTTTTT. Its protein is CAWTLRGRAAGELFF.

The chain is built from TRBV7-8 and TRBJ2-7; 7 bases map to TRBD2. This CDR3 contains 15 residues. Germline V gene lookup returns CDR1 SGHVS and CDR2 FQNEAQ. Losses at the gene ends were 6 bases for V and 4 bases for J; bases not matched to a gene: 12. CDR3 sequence (DNA): TGTGCCAGCAGTCCAGCGGTACTAGCGCAGTACGAGCAGTACTTC. Protein sequence: CASSPAVLAQYEQYF. Full variable domain (missing parts from reference TRBV7-8 and TRBJ2-7): GAGVSQSPRYKVAKRGQDVALRCDPISGHVSLFWYQQALGQGPEFLTYFQNEAQLDKSGLPSDRFFAERPEGSVSTLKIQRTQQEDSAVYLCASSPAVLAQYEQYFGPGTRLTVT.

Notes on this clone: Different DNA sequences within this sample yield the same CDR3. The chain joins TRBV7-2 to TRBJ2-1, with 8 bases matching TRBD2. Trimming at V came to 0 bases and at J to 4 bases, leaving 2 bases not matched to a gene. CDR1 SGHTA and CDR2 FQGNSA come from the germline V gene. The CDR3 length is 15 residues. CDR3 protein: CASSLASGGYNEQFF. The DNA of the CDR3 is TGTGCCAGCAGCTTAGCGTCGGGGGGGTACAATGAGCAGTTCTTC.

The V and J genes are TRBV5-1 and TRBJ2-7, with 8 positions matching TRBD2. This CDR3 region has 14 residues. Trimming took 4 bases from V and 4 from J; bases not matched to a gene: 7. From germline, CDR1 is SGHRS and CDR2 YFSETQ. The CDR3 protein is CASSPPGLGYEQYF. CDR3 coding DNA: TGCGCCAGCAGCCCTCCGGGACTAGGGTACGAGCAGTACTTC.

The gene calls are TRBV2 and TRBJ1-1; 9 positions match TRBD1. The CDR3 runs to 14 residues. Germline V lookup: CDR1 SNHLY, CDR2 FYNNEI. With 6 bases clipped from V and 4 bases from J, the junction kept 6 bases outside the gene matches. The CDR3 loop is CASRGTGSITEAFF. CDR3 DNA: TGTGCCAGCAGGGGGACAGGGAGTATCACTGAAGCTTTCTTT.

This clone is a singleton in its sample. Here the CDR3 DNA reads TGTGCCAGCAGCTTTGGGAGGGGGGATGAGCAGTTCTTC. Its translation: CASSFGRGDEQFF. V and J are TRBV12-3 or TRBV12-4 and TRBJ2-1, with D possibly matching TRBD2 (7 bases). The CDR3 sequence is 13 residues long. Between the trimmed V and J ends, which lost 6 bases and 8 bases, there was a span of 14 bases.

V gene TRBV6-5 combines with J gene TRBJ1-3, with 8 nucleotides matching TRBD1. J was trimmed by 4 bases and V by 5 bases; bases with no gene match: 1. The germline CDR1 and CDR2 sequences are MNHEY and SVGAGI. The CDR3 loop spans 13 amino acids. The CDR3 sequence: CASSRTGGNTIYF. CDR3 DNA sequence: TGTGCCAGCAGTCGGACAGGGGGAAACACCATATATTTT.

The count of this clone is one. The chain uses TRBV30 and TRBJ2-7; 7 bases agree with TRBD2. The CDR3 is 13 amino acids. Trimming cost V 2 bases and J 6 bases; bases outside gene matches: 7. CDR1 is GTSNPN and CDR2 is SVGIG in the germline V gene (reference sequence). The CDR3 protein is CAWSSGTGREQYF. The CDR3 DNA is TGTGCCTGGAGTAGCGGGACCGGGCGCGAGCAGTACTTC.

This clone was detected once. The chain combines TRBV29-1 with TRBJ2-3, with D possibly TRBD2 on 6 matching bases. CDR3 length: 16 amino acids. The germline gives CDR1 SQVTM, CDR2 ANQGSEA. Between the trimmed V and J ends, which lost 1 base and 0 bases, there was a span of 14 bases. The CDR3 bases are TGCAGCGTTGAAGCGGAAGGAGGGGTTAGCACAGATACGCAGTATTTT. The encoded protein is CSVEAEGGVSTDTQYF.

This rearrangement joins TRBV18 to TRBJ1-2, with D perhaps TRBD1 (6 bases). V was clipped by 3 bases and J by 8 bases, with 13 bases between them. Germline CDR1 is KGHSH and CDR2 is LQKENI. The CDR3 consists of 13 residues. This chain's CDR3 is CASSPDSQRGYTF. The CDR3 bases are TGTGCCAGCTCACCGGACAGCCAAAGGGGCTACACCTTC.

The rearrangement joins TRBV5-1 to TRBJ1-6, with D possibly being TRBD1 (5 bases). Germline CDR1 is SGHRS and CDR2 is YFSETQ. The CDR3 totals 17 residues. V lost 0 bases and J lost 11, with 21 bases in between. In DNA form, the CDR3 reads TGCGCCAGCAGCTTGGTCCCGAAAAATACAGGTGGAACACCCCTCCACTTT. This translates into CASSLVPKNTGGTPLHF.

J is TRBJ1-6 and V is TRBV7-9; D is undetermined. Germline CDR1 SEHNR, CDR2 FQNEAQ (reference sequence). The CDR3 has 15 residues. V was pared by 2 bases and J by 3 bases, with 8 bases between. The DNA for the CDR3 is TGTGCCAGCAGCTTATACGGTAGCTATAATTCACCCCTCCACTTT. Its protein product is CASSLYGSYNSPLHF. The whole variable domain, remainder taken from reference TRBV7-9 and TRBJ1-6, is DTGVSQNPRHKITKRGQNVTFRCDPISEHNRLYWYRQTLGQGPEFLTYFQNEAQLEKSRLLSDRFSAERPKGSFSTLEIQRTEQGDSAMYLCASSLYGSYNSPLHFGNGTRLTVT.

The chain uses TRBV5-1 and TRBJ1-3; 7 bases align to TRBD1. CDR1 is SGHRS, CDR2 YFSETQ, per germline. This CDR3 contains 15 residues. Trimming took 4 bases from V and 3 from J; bases not matched to a gene: 7. The CDR3 reads CASSLENRGGNTIYF. The CDR3 region has the DNA TGCGCCAGCAGCCTCGAAAACAGGGGTGGAAACACCATATATTTT.

The gene calls are TRBV6-4 and TRBJ2-1, with TRBD2 as a possible D gene (5 bases). The germline V gene encodes CDR1 MRHNA and CDR2 SNTAGT. This CDR3 comprises 17 residues. The V end lost 4 bases, the J end lost 4 bases, and 20 bases lay between the germline ends. The CDR3 region is CASSVRVGVSSYNEQFF. The CDR3 nucleotides are TGTGCCAGCAGTGTGAGGGTTGGGGTATCATCATACAATGAGCAGTTCTTC.

The CDR3 loop is CASSARTGTNTGELFF. CDR3 sequence (DNA): TGTGCCAGCAGCGCCCGGACAGGGACGAACACCGGGGAGCTGTTTTTT. The chain uses TRBV9 and TRBJ2-2; TRBD1 matches 8 bases. Germline V gene lookup returns CDR1 SGDLS and CDR2 YYNGEE. Trimming removed 3 bases from V and 0 bases from J; junction bases left unmatched: 4. The CDR3 extends over 16 amino acids. The variable domain in full, with the rest retrieved from reference TRBV9 and TRBJ2-2, is DSGVTQTPKHLITATGQRVTLRCSPRSGDLSVYWYQQSLDQGLQFLIQYYNGEERAKGNILERFSAQQFPDLHSELNLSSLELGDSALYFCASSARTGTNTGELFFGEGSRLTVL.

The chain joins TRBV2 to TRBJ1-6, with a weak D call TRBD1 (6 bases). The CDR3 covers 15 residues. V lost 6 bases to trimming and J lost 2 bases, with 11 bases between them. Germline V lookup: CDR1 SNHLY, CDR2 FYNNEI. The CDR3 DNA is TGTGCCAGCAGGAGTGACAGGACCTATAATTCACCCCTCCACTTT. This encodes CASRSDRTYNSPLHF.

This clone was found once. The chain carries TRBV5-1 and TRBJ1-1; TRBD1 agrees at 7 bases. The germline gives CDR1 SGHRS, CDR2 YFSETQ. V lost 2 bases, J lost 2 bases, and 6 bases stayed unmatched. CDR3 length: 15 amino acids. The CDR3: CASSLSGQQNTEAFF. CDR3 sequence (DNA): TGCGCCAGCAGCTTATCGGGACAGCAAAACACTGAAGCTTTCTTT.

The chain recombines TRBV7-2 with TRBJ1-5, with 10 bases aligning to TRBD1. The CDR3 length is 19 residues. Germline V gene lookup returns CDR1 SGHTA and CDR2 FQGNSA. V shed 0 bases and J 6 bases; nucleotides not matched to a gene: 14. CDR3 DNA: TGTGCCAGCAGCTTAGCAAAAAGTACCGGGACAGGGGTTTTTCAGCCCCAGCATTTT. Its translation: CASSLAKSTGTGVFQPQHF.

This clone came up once. The chain has TRBV15 and TRBJ1-4; 8 bases match TRBD1. The V segment lost 2 bases and the J segment 0 bases; nucleotides outside the gene matches: 8. The CDR3 covers 18 residues. CDR1 and CDR2 (germline): LNHNV, YYDKDF (reference sequence). The CDR3 spells CATSRSLQGETTNEKLFF. CDR3 sequence (DNA): TGTGCCACCAGCAGATCCCTACAGGGGGAAACAACTAATGAAAAACTGTTTTTT.

The chain joins TRBV5-6 to TRBJ2-5, with 10 bases that match TRBD1. In germline, CDR1 is SGHDT, CDR2 YYEEEE. Trimming at V came to 4 bases and at J to 1 base, leaving 1 base not matched to a gene. The CDR3 runs 14 residues. The chain's CDR3 is CASSRQGAQETQYF. Here the CDR3 DNA reads TGTGCCAGCAGCAGACAGGGGGCCCAAGAGACCCAGTACTTC.